This TCR beta chain comes out of a study of vaccination effects on CD4 cells after COVID-19. Study in general: The median interval between the second dose and post-vaccine sampling was 72 days. The study, taken as a whole, reports: Marked clonal contraction of infection- and vaccine-induced clones was seen late after vaccination. Healthy vaccinees' vaccine-induced clones included only 1 of 255 cross-reacting with common cold coronaviruses.

ViraFEST assay sequencing came after antigen-specific CD4+ T cells were expanded with viral peptide pools. The authors isolated CD4+ T cells after about 10 days of culture. The cohort was immunized with two doses of either the BNT162b2 or mRNA-1273 vaccine. Supplemented with roughly 9.6 IU/ml IL-2 and 9.5 to 10 ug/ml peptides, under 2.5 million PBMC per well were kept in culture. Libraries were prepared by immunoSEQ multiplex PCR; TCRdb keeps only in-frame clonotypes and omits some of them. The data show 13,000 to 15,000 clones, roughly 70% seen once. The table lists this clone with a count of one. Its antigen is as yet unknown. With 1 base removed from V and 6 bases from J, the gap between germline ends came to 8 bases. The CDR3 runs to 13 residues. The germline V gene has CDR1 SGHDT and CDR2 YYEEEE.

The origin of this receptor is a human donor who received a COVID-19 vaccine. The chain links TRBV5-6 to TRBJ2-1; D remains unclear. The sequenced sample was CD4+ T cells from PBMCs cultured with HCoV-NL63 spike peptides, obtained after COVID-19 vaccination. CDR3 DNA sequence: TGTGCCAGCAGCTTGTCACTCCTCAATGAGCAGTTCTTC. As protein: CASSLSLLNEQFF.